This is a list of T cell receptor beta chains from one sample in a study of T cell responses to AZD1222 COVID-19 vaccine. Sequencing was performed with immunoSEQ multiplex PCR; in TCRdb, only in-frame clones are kept and a portion is missing. The profile shows roughly 93,000 clones, roughly 85% of them singletons. This specimen was peripheral blood, taken on day 0 of AZD1222 vaccination. These receptors all stem from an adult in good health. CDR3s include the opening cysteine and the closing phenylalanine or tryptophan. The D gene is left open where the match is weak. Size is stated for part of the rows, as once, few or many counts, or as a class when the clone is expanded.

TRBJ2-1,few,15,TRBV11-3,TRBD1,TGTGCCAGCAGCATAGTAGGACAGGGGGCTGGTGAGCAGTTCTTC,CASSIVGQGAGEQFF
TRBJ2-3,NA,14,TRBV18,NA,TGTGCCAGCTCACCCACGCCTCGAACAGATACGCAGTATTTT,CASSPTPRTDTQYF
TRBJ1-1,NA,12,TRBV12-5,NA,TGTGCTAGTGGTTTGGCCGGGACAGAAGCTTTCTTT,CASGLAGTEAFF
TRBJ2-1,NA,15,TRBV6-5,TRBD1,TGTGCCAGCAGTCCCCTCGGGACAGGGGGGCATGAGCAGTTCTTC,CASSPLGTGGHEQFF
TRBJ2-1,NA,15,TRBV19,TRBD2,TGTGCCAGTATGGGACTAGCGGGGGGACGCAATGAGCAGTTCTTC,CASMGLAGGRNEQFF
TRBJ2-3,NA,15,TRBV6-5,TRBD2,TGTGCCAGCAGTCGAATAGCGGGAGGGCCCTATACGCAGTATTTT,CASSRIAGGPYTQYF
TRBJ2-3,once,13,TRBV19,TRBD1,TGTGCCAGTAGTATCCCACAGGGGGATACGCAGTATTTT,CASSIPQGDTQYF
TRBJ2-2,NA,16,TRBV7-2,TRBD2,TGTGCCAGCAGCGTATATCGGGCGGGGGGCACCGGGGAGCTGTTTTTT,CASSVYRAGGTGELFF
TRBJ2-1,NA,14,TRBV7-9,NA,TGTGCCAGCAGCTTAATTCTGGGGAGGAATGAGCAGTTCTTC,CASSLILGRNEQFF
TRBJ1-6,NA,16,TRBV6-4,NA,NA,CASSSSPSSYNSPLHF
TRBJ1-3,once,15,TRBV7-2,NA,TGTGCCAGCAGACCACAGGGTAACTCTGGAAACACCATATATTTT,CASRPQGNSGNTIYF
TRBJ1-6,NA,14,TRBV11-2,NA,TGTGCCAGCAGCTTACAAGGGGTTGGGGCACCCCTCCACTTT,CASSLQGVGAPLHF
TRBJ1-2,NA,13,TRBV5-1,TRBD1,TGCGCCAGCAGCTTGGCCAGGGGGATTGGCTACACCTTC,CASSLARGIGYTF
TRBJ1-5,NA,15,TRBV10-2,TRBD1,TGCGCCAGCAGTCGGACAGGGGGCGACAATCAGCCCCAGCATTTT,CASSRTGGDNQPQHF
TRBJ1-3,NA,18,TRBV30,TRBD1,TGTGCCTGGAGTGGATCCCGGGCAGGGGGCGCTTCTGGAAACACCATATATTTT,CAWSGSRAGGASGNTIYF
TRBJ2-7,NA,15,TRBV19,TRBD2,TGTGCCAGTAGTATAGTGCGGACTAGCGGGAGTCAGCAGTACTTC,CASSIVRTSGSQQYF
TRBJ2-3,NA,15,TRBV9,NA,TGTGCCAGCAGCGTAGGAATAGGGTTAGCAGATACGCAGTATTTT,CASSVGIGLADTQYF
TRBJ1-5,NA,15,TRBV6-2/TRBV6-3,TRBD1,TGTGCCAGCAGCCGGACAGGGGCGAGCAATCAGCCCCAGCATTTT,CASSRTGASNQPQHF
TRBJ1-1,once,14,TRBV11-3,NA,TGTGCCAGCAGCTTAGATGAGGGTGGTACTGAAGCTTTCTTT,CASSLDEGGTEAFF
TRBJ2-2,NA,16,TRBV4-2,NA,TGTGCCAGCAGCCAGGAGAAGGGGATCAACACCGGGGAGCTGTTTTTT,CASSQEKGINTGELFF
TRBJ1-5,NA,16,TRBV18,NA,TGTGCCAGCTCACCCTTCGCAGGGGAAGTGAATCAGCCCCAGCATTTT,CASSPFAGEVNQPQHF
TRBJ1-2,NA,14,TRBV29-1,NA,TGCAGCGTGCCCACAGGACTAGCTAACTATGGCTACACCTTC,CSVPTGLANYGYTF
TRBJ2-7,NA,13,TRBV7-2,NA,TGTGCCAGCAGCTCGGACATTTCCTACGAGCAGTACTTC,CASSSDISYEQYF
TRBJ1-1,NA,11,TRBV2,NA,TGTGCCAGCAGTGAAGGGGGCACAGCTTTCTTT,CASSEGGTAFF
TRBJ2-7,NA,12,TRBV4-1,TRBD2,TGCGCCAGCAGCCAAGGGGGGACTAGCTTGTACTTC,CASSQGGTSLYF
TRBJ1-1,NA,14,TRBV6-5,NA,TGTGCCAGCAGGGGCGGTGGGGGGAACACTGAAGCTTTCTTT,CASRGGGGNTEAFF
TRBJ2-1,NA,15,TRBV6-5,TRBD2,TGTGCCAGCAGTCCGGGACTAGCGGGAAGGAATGAGCAGTTCTTC,CASSPGLAGRNEQFF
TRBJ2-3,NA,15,TRBV6-5,TRBD1,TGTGCCAGCAGAACCGGGACAGGGGGCACAGATACGCAGTATTTT,CASRTGTGGTDTQYF
TRBJ2-6,once,15,TRBV9,NA,TGTGCCAGCAGCGTAGGGGTATCAGAGGCCAACGTCCTGACTTTC,CASSVGVSEANVLTF
TRBJ1-5,NA,14,TRBV2,TRBD1,TGTGCCAGCAGTGACGACAGGGGTAATCAGCCCCAGCATTTT,CASSDDRGNQPQHF
TRBJ2-5,NA,15,TRBV2,NA,TGTGCCAGCAGTGAAGAAGGAACCCGTGCAGAGACCCAGTACTTC,CASSEEGTRAETQYF
TRBJ2-2,NA,13,TRBV14,NA,TGTGCCAGCAGCCGCGCCGCTACCGGGGAGCTGTTTTTT,CASSRAATGELFF
TRBJ2-3,once,15,TRBV9,NA,TGTGCCAGCAGCGTAGTTGGAGCGGGTAGAGATACGCAGTATTTT,CASSVVGAGRDTQYF
TRBJ2-7,few,13,TRBV2,NA,TGTGCCAGCAGTGAGCCAGACATCTACGAGCAGTACTTC,CASSEPDIYEQYF
TRBJ1-1,NA,14,TRBV2,TRBD1,TGTGCCAGCAGCTCGGACAGGGGAATGAGGGAAGCTTTCTTT,CASSSDRGMREAFF
TRBJ2-5,NA,17,TRBV19,NA,TGTGCCAGTAGCGCGTTGGTGGGGGTTCTAGTCCAAGAGACCCAGTACTTC,CASSALVGVLVQETQYF
TRBJ1-5,NA,13,TRBV12-3/TRBV12-4,NA,TGTGCCAGCACCTTTCAGGGGAGCCAGCCCCAGCATTTT,CASTFQGSQPQHF
TRBJ2-7,NA,15,TRBV19,TRBD1,TGTGCCAGTAGTATGGGAGCCCAGGGGGCTCAAGAGCAGTACTTC,CASSMGAQGAQEQYF
TRBJ2-3,NA,14,TRBV3-1/TRBV3-2,NA,TGTGCCAGCAGCCCGACTGCTCTCACAGATACGCAGTATTTT,CASSPTALTDTQYF
TRBJ2-7,NA,13,TRBV10-2,NA,TGCGCCAGCACTAGACCCGGGACAATCGAGCAGTACTTC,CASTRPGTIEQYF
TRBJ2-1,NA,11,TRBV7-6,NA,TGTGCCAGCCTAGGCGGCAATGAGCAGTTCTTC,CASLGGNEQFF
TRBJ1-2,NA,17,TRBV5-5,NA,TGTGCCAGCAGCCCAACCAATCCCCTGACAGGAACCTATGGCTACACCTTC,CASSPTNPLTGTYGYTF
TRBJ1-1,NA,15,TRBV27,NA,TGTGCCAGCAGGGACCTTAAAGTAGGGAACACTGAAGCTTTCTTT,CASRDLKVGNTEAFF
TRBJ1-2,NA,15,TRBV9,TRBD1,TGTGCCAGCAGCGTAGACCTGACAGGGCAGTACGGCTACACCTTC,CASSVDLTGQYGYTF
TRBJ1-1,NA,18,TRBV18,TRBD1,TGTGCCAGCTCACCACAGGCGGGTTACAGGGGAAAAAACACTGAAGCTTTCTTT,CASSPQAGYRGKNTEAFF
TRBJ2-3,NA,15,TRBV3-1/TRBV3-2,TRBD2,TGTGCCAGCAGCCTGACTAGCGGGGGGGCGGATACGCAGTATTTT,CASSLTSGGADTQYF
TRBJ1-6,NA,15,TRBV2,TRBD1,TGTGCCAGCAGCGCGACAGGGAACTATAATTCACCCCTCCACTTT,CASSATGNYNSPLHF
TRBJ1-1,NA,15,TRBV7-8,NA,TGTGCCAGCAGCTTACGTATGGGACTGAACACTGAAGCTTTCTTT,CASSLRMGLNTEAFF
TRBJ2-5,once,14,TRBV19,NA,TGTGCCAGTAGTATGGGGGGGCCGGGTGAGACCCAGTACTTC,CASSMGGPGETQYF
TRBJ1-3,NA,16,TRBV9,NA,TGTGCCAGCAGCGTAGATGGGGGGTCAACTGGAAACACCATATATTTT,CASSVDGGSTGNTIYF
TRBJ2-1,NA,16,TRBV6-4,TRBD2,TGTGCCAGCAGTGATGGCCGGCTAGCGGGAGTAAATGAGCAGTTCTTC,CASSDGRLAGVNEQFF
TRBJ1-1,NA,15,TRBV21-1,NA,TGTGCCTATTACCGGGACAGGGAGGCGGACACTGAAGCTTTCTTT,CAYYRDREADTEAFF
TRBJ2-1,few,17,TRBV27,NA,TGTGCCAGCAGCTGGGCGAGGGGTAAGAGCTCCTACAATGAGCAGTTCTTC,CASSWARGKSSYNEQFF
TRBJ1-4,NA,15,TRBV3-1/TRBV3-2,TRBD1,TGTGCCAGCAGCCAAGTGGAGACAGGGCGGGAAAAACTGTTTTTT,CASSQVETGREKLFF
TRBJ1-1,NA,13,TRBV7-9,NA,TGTGCCAGCAGCTTATACAGTCGGTCTGAAGCTTTCTTT,CASSLYSRSEAFF
TRBJ2-5,NA,12,TRBV11-1,NA,TGTGCCAGCAGCGGGGACGGGGAGACCCAGTACTTC,CASSGDGETQYF
TRBJ1-4,once,14,TRBV5-1,TRBD1,TGCGCCAGCAGCTTCCAGGGGGAGAATGAAAAACTGTTTTTT,CASSFQGENEKLFF
TRBJ2-3,NA,14,TRBV7-8,TRBD2,TGTGCCAGCAGCTTAGTCACTAGCGGGAGGCCCGTTCCCTTT,CASSLVTSGRPVPF
TRBJ1-6,NA,17,TRBV7-2,NA,TGTGCCAGCAGCTTACAATACAGGAGCTCCTATAATTCACCCCTCCACTTT,CASSLQYRSSYNSPLHF